This entry lists 27 T cell receptor beta chains sequenced from one sample in a study of cytomegalovirus exposure and HLA in healthy donors. Primers for the PCR totalled 60 Vbeta and 13 Jbeta. Only in-frame clones appear in the TCRdb table, and some are missing; sequencing was by immunoSEQ multiplex PCR. The sample has around 80,000 clones; 78% are singletons. The source material was PBMCs. The receptors were sampled from a man between 18 and 29 years old in good health and CMV-seropositive.

J is TRBJ1-2 and V is TRBV2, with 7 bases matching TRBD1. Per germline, CDR1 SNHLY and CDR2 FYNNEI. J lost 4 bases, V lost 7 bases, and 9 bases had no gene match. This CDR3 contains 14 residues. The CDR3: CASTEDRASYGYTF. In nucleotides, the CDR3 is TGTGCCAGCACCGAAGACAGGGCGTCCTATGGCTACACCTTC.

CDR3 loop: CAISRDGGDYGYTF. The CDR3 coding sequence is TGTGCCATCAGCAGAGACGGGGGGGACTATGGCTACACCTTC. This sequence joins TRBV10-3 and TRBJ1-2; possible D gene TRBD1, 5 bases. Germline CDR1 ENHRY, CDR2 SYGVKD. The V and J ends lost 6 bases and 3 bases respectively, with 14 bases between them. This CDR3 is 14 amino acids long.

J is TRBJ1-1 and V is TRBV6-1; D is possibly TRBD1 (6 bases). This CDR3 is built from 12 residues. V gave up 8 bases and J gave up 6 bases, with 13 bases separating them. The germline V gene has CDR1 MNHNS and CDR2 SASEGT. In nucleotides, the CDR3 is TGTGCCAGCTTGGACAGCAACGCTGAAGCTTTCTTT. Protein product: CASLDSNAEAFF.

This sequence joins TRBV9 and TRBJ2-7; D might be TRBD1 (5 bases). V lost 4 bases and J lost 9, with 17 bases in between. The CDR3 loop spans 13 amino acids. The germline CDR1 and CDR2 sequences are SGDLS and YYNGEE. CDR3 sequence reads: CASSSSSTGPQYF. Written as DNA, the CDR3 is TGTGCCAGCAGCAGCAGCTCTACAGGACCGCAGTACTTC.

This clone was seen a handful of times. V and J are TRBV28 and TRBJ2-6; D ambiguous. The CDR3 has 18 residues. CDR1 and CDR2 from the germline V gene are MDHEN and SYDVKM. Deletions cut 5 bases from V and 0 bases from J, with 17 bases between. The CDR3 sequence: CASSPGWAPSSGANVLTF. CDR3 DNA sequence: TGTGCCAGCAGTCCCGGATGGGCCCCGAGCTCTGGGGCCAACGTCCTGACTTTC.

The rearrangement links TRBV11-2 to TRBJ2-5, with D unresolved. Germline-derived CDR1 and CDR2 are SGHAT and FQNNGV. The V end lost 3 bases, the J end lost 5 bases, and 4 bases lay between the germline ends. This CDR3 has 11 amino acids. CDR3 protein: CASSFLETQYF. DNA for the CDR3: TGTGCCAGCAGCTTCCTCGAGACCCAGTACTTC.

This clone was recorded many times. The J gene is TRBJ2-1, the V gene TRBV18; 9 positions match TRBD2. CDR1 is KGHSH and CDR2 is LQKENI in the germline V gene. The junction had 7 bases not matched to a gene; V was cut back by 0 bases and J by 10 bases. This CDR3 contains 15 residues. CDR3 bases: TGTGCCAGCTCACCACCGAGATTAGCGGGAGACGAGCAGTTCTTC. Its translation: CASSPPRLAGDEQFF.

V usage is TRBV11-2 and J usage is TRBJ1-1, with no clear D. V was shortened by 3 bases and J by 5 bases, with 10 bases between the two germline ends. The CDR3 is made up of 13 amino acids. Germline values: CDR1 SGHAT, CDR2 FQNNGV. Here the CDR3 reads CASSFGEGTEAFF. As DNA, the CDR3 is TGTGCCAGCAGCTTTGGGGAGGGTACTGAAGCTTTCTTT.

Of note for this clone: The identical CDR3 is also encoded by other nucleotide sequences in the sample. The J gene is TRBJ2-7, the V gene TRBV4-1; D ambiguous. The CDR3 has 14 amino acids. Deletions cut 2 bases from V and 2 bases from J, with 10 bases between. Per germline, CDR1 MGHRA and CDR2 YSYEKL. The CDR3 DNA sequence: TGCGCCAGCAGCCAACTTCGAGAAGCCTACGAGCAGTACTTC. Translation: CASSQLREAYEQYF.

The chain carries TRBV29-1 and TRBJ2-7; a weak D match, TRBD1 (6 bases). Germline CDR1 is SQVTM and CDR2 is ANQGSEA. Trimming removed 5 bases from V and 2 bases from J, with 10 bases in between. CDR3 length: 12 residues. The CDR3 sequence: CSVRQDTYEQYF. The CDR3 DNA sequence: TGCAGCGTTAGACAGGATACCTACGAGCAGTACTTC.

The chain combines TRBV29-1 with TRBJ2-7; the match to TRBD1 covers 8 bases. The length of the CDR3 is 13 residues. V dropped 5 bases and J dropped 2; count of bases not matched to a gene: 5. Germline lookup yields CDR1 SQVTM and CDR2 ANQGSEA. The CDR3 is CSVPGTGPYEQYF. In DNA, the CDR3 is TGCAGCGTTCCCGGGACAGGCCCCTACGAGCAGTACTTC.

CDR3: CASSPRGTLGPHPGANVLTF. The DNA for the CDR3 is TGTGCCAGCAGCCCTAGGGGGACATTAGGTCCACACCCTGGGGCCAACGTCCTGACTTTC. The chain combines TRBV9 with TRBJ2-6; maybe TRBD1 (6 bases). Germline V gene sequence: CDR1 SGDLS, CDR2 YYNGEE. CDR3 size: 20 residues. The V gene lost 4 bases and the J gene lost 2 bases, with 25 bases spanning the gap.

The genes are TRBV6-6 and TRBJ1-1, with TRBD1 matching 10 bases. Germline V gene lookup returns CDR1 MNHNY and CDR2 SVGAGI (reference sequence). The CDR3 extends over 15 amino acids. J gave up 4 bases and V 7 bases, and 9 bases lay outside the gene matches. CDR3 loop: CASTPTGQGITEAFF. DNA for the CDR3: TGTGCCAGCACCCCAACGGGACAGGGGATCACTGAAGCTTTCTTT.

This chain's CDR3 is CASSQARGRGGNTIYF. For the CDR3, the DNA is TGCGCCAGCAGCCAAGCCAGGGGGCGAGGAGGAAACACCATATATTTT. The gene calls are TRBV4-1 and TRBJ1-3; 8 nucleotides agree with TRBD1. The CDR3 covers 16 residues. V was clipped by 1 base and J by 4 bases; unmatched bases: 6. Germline loops: CDR1 MGHRA, CDR2 YSYEKL.

This clone was seen just once. One end of the junction varies from germline; a read error may be responsible. This chain uses TRBV7-7 with TRBJ2-1, with unresolved D. CDR1 is SSHAT, CDR2 FNYEAQ, per germline (reference sequence). The length of the CDR3 is 13 residues. CDR3 nucleotide sequence: TGTGCTAGCAGCTTAGCCCGAGCGTCTGAGCAGTTCTTC. Its translation is CASSLARASEQFF. Combining the CDR3 with reference TRBV7-7 and TRBJ2-1 gives the whole variable domain GAGVSQSPRYKVTKRGQDVTLRCDPISSHATLYWYQQALGQGPEFLTYFNYEAQPDKSGLPSDRFSAERPEGSISTLTIQRTEQRDSAMYRCASSLARASEQFFGPGTRLTVL.

The J gene is TRBJ2-4, the V gene TRBV11-2, with D tentatively TRBD2 (6 bases). The germline CDR1 and CDR2 sequences are SGHAT and FQNNGV. This CDR3 is built from 15 residues. V lost 5 bases and J 2 bases, leaving 13 bases between the germline ends. CDR3 nucleotides: TGTGCCAGCAGCAAGAGCGGGTCGACCAAAAACATTCAGTACTTC. Protein product: CASSKSGSTKNIQYF. The full variable domain, in which reference TRBV11-2 and TRBJ2-4 provide the parts outside the CDR3, is EAGVAQSPRYKIIEKRQSVAFWCNPISGHATLYWYQQILGQGPKLLIQFQNNGVVDDSQLPKDRFSAERLKGVDSTLKIQPAKLEDSAVYLCASSKSGSTKNIQYFGAGTRLSVL.

The chain uses TRBV5-1 and TRBJ2-5; TRBD2 might be the D (5 bases). The CDR3 has 15 amino acids. The V end lost 7 bases, the J end lost 2 bases, and 18 bases lay between the germline ends. Looked up from germline, CDR1 is SGHRS and CDR2 is YFSETQ. The CDR3: CASSGKRSTQETQYF. DNA of the CDR3: TGCGCCAGCTCGGGGAAGAGATCTACGCAAGAGACCCAGTACTTC. Drawing the rest from reference TRBV5-1 and TRBJ2-5, the complete variable domain is KAGVTQTPRYLIKTRGQQVTLSCSPISGHRSVSWYQQTPGQGLQFLFEYFSETQRNKGNFPGRFSGRQFSNSRSEMNVSTLELGDSALYLCASSGKRSTQETQYFGPGTRLLVL.

This chain uses TRBV28 with TRBJ2-3; D unclear. The CDR3 contains 13 residues. V dropped 6 bases and J dropped 6 bases, with 13 bases sitting between them. Germline V gene sequence: CDR1 MDHEN, CDR2 SYDVKM. The CDR3 DNA sequence: TGTGCCAGCAGCTCGCTTATGCGTGATACGCAGTATTTT. It specifies CASSSLMRDTQYF.

Here the CDR3 reads CASSRRGRGGSADTQYF. CDR3 DNA sequence: TGTGCCAGCAGTCGGAGGGGGCGTGGGGGGTCGGCAGATACGCAGTATTTT. This chain uses TRBV11-3 with TRBJ2-3, with D tentatively TRBD1 (7 bases). CDR3 length: 17 amino acids. The V end was cut by 6 bases, the J end by 4 bases, with 23 bases between. CDR1 is SGHNT, CDR2 YENEEA, per germline.

V and J are TRBV6-4 and TRBJ1-1; D perhaps matches TRBD1 (5 bases). Germline lookup yields CDR1 MRHNA and CDR2 SNTAGT. V was cut by 3 bases and J by 2 bases, with 16 bases left in between. The CDR3 runs 16 residues. CDR3 in DNA: TGTGCCAGCAGTGATGCGATAGGGGCTAGTAACACTGAAGCTTTCTTT. This encodes CASSDAIGASNTEAFF.

The chain is built from TRBV28 and TRBJ1-5; TRBD1 matches 7 bases. CDR1 and CDR2 from the germline V gene are MDHEN and SYDVKM. V trimming: 6 bases; J trimming: 11 bases; junction bases outside the gene matches: 19. CDR3 length: 16 residues. CDR3 sequence reads: CASRNGRVGTARAQHF. The CDR3 DNA follows: TGTGCCAGCAGGAATGGGCGCGTTGGGACAGCCAGGGCCCAGCATTTT.

This chain connects TRBV5-8 to TRBJ1-1; D not certain. Germline V gene lookup returns CDR1 SGHTS and CDR2 YDEGEE. V lost 1 base, J lost 10 bases, and 14 bases lay in between. The length of the CDR3 is 13 residues. This CDR3 is CASSLPRVLGAFF. The CDR3 DNA reads as TGTGCCAGCAGCTTGCCTCGGGTACTCGGAGCTTTCTTT.

This clone was counted a few times. The chain is built from TRBV6-5 and TRBJ2-5, with 11 positions matching TRBD2. Germline values: CDR1 MNHEY, CDR2 SVGAGI. The CDR3 sequence is 14 residues long. J lost 7 bases, V lost 2 bases, and 3 bases had no gene match. The CDR3 spells CASSYVAGGGTQYF. The CDR3 coding sequence is TGTGCCAGCAGTTACGTAGCGGGAGGGGGGACCCAGTACTTC.

The chain combines TRBV4-1 with TRBJ2-1; 10 bases fit TRBD1. The CDR3 extends over 15 amino acids. J lost 8 bases, V lost 3 bases, and 7 bases had no gene match. Germline loops: CDR1 MGHRA, CDR2 YSYEKL. CDR3 region: CASSQPGTGEDEQFF. The CDR3 bases are TGCGCCAGCAGCCAGCCCGGGACAGGGGAAGATGAGCAGTTCTTC.

V is TRBV28 and J is TRBJ2-3; 14 nucleotides match TRBD2. V was clipped by 7 bases and J by 4 bases; unmatched bases: 4. The CDR3 has 15 residues. The germline V gene encodes CDR1 MDHEN and CDR2 SYDVKM. CDR3 coding DNA: TGTGCCAGCACCGGACTAGCGGGAGGATCAGATACGCAGTATTTT. This gives the protein CASTGLAGGSDTQYF.

The chain employs TRBV7-3 and TRBJ1-5; D unclear. The CDR3 has 13 residues. Looked up from germline, CDR1 is SGHTA and CDR2 is FQGTGA. The germline V and J ends were trimmed by 5 bases and 6 bases, with 11 bases remaining between them. CDR3 nucleotides: TGTGCCAGCAGCCATGGCGGGAGTCAGCCCCAGCATTTT. Protein: CASSHGGSQPQHF.

This clone was detected a few times. The gene calls are TRBV4-1 and TRBJ1-1; 8 nucleotides match TRBD1. After removal of 3 bases from V and 0 bases from J, the junction contained 6 bases not matched to a gene. Germline V gene data show CDR1 as MGHRA and CDR2 as YSYEKL. This CDR3 region has 16 residues. The CDR3 coding sequence is TGCGCCAGCAGCCACGACAGGGGCCGCATGAACACTGAAGCTTTCTTT. Protein sequence: CASSHDRGRMNTEAFF.